This is a list of T cell receptor beta chains from one sample in a study of cytomegalovirus exposure and HLA in healthy donors. Clones were read by immunoSEQ multiplex PCR, and TCRdb kept only the in-frame ones, dropping some. The sample contains approximately 100,000 clones, approximately 79% of which appear only once. Sequencing was performed on PBMCs. All receptors derive from a male donor in good health and CMV-seronegative. Each CDR3 is given without its conserved first and last residue. Each record gives: V gene, clone size, CDR3 protein. Rows may omit the clone size; those that give it use once, few, many or a size class.

V gene: TRBV28; clone size: few; CDR3 protein: ASSRAYEQY
V gene: TRBV6-5; clone size: NA; CDR3 protein: ASRRGQLAEAF
V gene: TRBV7-9; clone size: NA; CDR3 protein: ASREPGTAYGYT
V gene: TRBV19; clone size: NA; CDR3 protein: ASSILRGAGNEQY
V gene: TRBV6-6; clone size: NA; CDR3 protein: ASRGQGLSYT
V gene: TRBV7-9; clone size: NA; CDR3 protein: ASSQRGSGGFQETQY
V gene: TRBV9; clone size: NA; CDR3 protein: ASSVADSGDYTDTQY
V gene: TRBV6-5; clone size: once; CDR3 protein: ASSPTTGDNEKLF
V gene: TRBV5-5; clone size: NA; CDR3 protein: ASRQYSGANVLT
V gene: TRBV7-2; clone size: NA; CDR3 protein: ASSWRERELPDTQY
V gene: TRBV19; clone size: NA; CDR3 protein: ASRKGKQANYGYT
V gene: TRBV29-1; clone size: NA; CDR3 protein: SVQTSGFNTGELF
V gene: TRBV28; clone size: NA; CDR3 protein: ASSLGSEDEQF
V gene: TRBV18; clone size: NA; CDR3 protein: ASSPPDRVNEQF